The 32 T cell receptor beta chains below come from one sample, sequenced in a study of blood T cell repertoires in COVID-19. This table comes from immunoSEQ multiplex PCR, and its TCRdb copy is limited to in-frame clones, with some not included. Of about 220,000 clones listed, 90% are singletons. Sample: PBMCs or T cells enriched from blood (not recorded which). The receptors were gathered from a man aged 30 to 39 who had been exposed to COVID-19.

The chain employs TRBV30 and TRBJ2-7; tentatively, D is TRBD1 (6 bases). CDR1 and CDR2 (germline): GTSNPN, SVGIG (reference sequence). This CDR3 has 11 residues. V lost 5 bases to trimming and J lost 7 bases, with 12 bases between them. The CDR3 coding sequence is TGTGCCTGGGGGACATTTTGGGAGCAGTACTTC. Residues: CAWGTFWEQYF. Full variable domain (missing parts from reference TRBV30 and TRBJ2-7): SQTIHQWPATLVQPVGSPLSLECTVEGTSNPNLYWYRQAAGRGLQLLFYSVGIGQISSEVPQNLSASRPQDRQFILSSKKLLLSDSGFYLCAWGTFWEQYFGPGTRLTVT.

The CDR3 loop is CASSLGGYYNEQFF. The CDR3 DNA is TGTGCCAGCAGTCTCGGGGGTTACTACAATGAGCAGTTCTTC. The chain has TRBV6-6 and TRBJ2-1; a weak D match, TRBD2 (6 bases). V lost 5 bases to trimming and J lost 3 bases, with 11 bases between them. Germline loops: CDR1 MNHNY, CDR2 SVGAGI (reference sequence). The CDR3 loop spans 14 amino acids.

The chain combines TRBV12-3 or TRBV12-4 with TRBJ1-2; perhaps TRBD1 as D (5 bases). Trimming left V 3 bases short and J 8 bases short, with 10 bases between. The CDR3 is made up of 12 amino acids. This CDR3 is CASSFPGGGYTF. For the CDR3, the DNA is TGTGCCAGCAGTTTCCCGGGGGGAGGCTACACCTTC.

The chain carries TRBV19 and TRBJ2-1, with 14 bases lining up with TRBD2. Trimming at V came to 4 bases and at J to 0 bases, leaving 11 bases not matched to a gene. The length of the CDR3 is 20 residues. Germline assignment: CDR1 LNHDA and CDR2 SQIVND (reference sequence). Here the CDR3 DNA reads TGTGCCAGTAGTAATGCCGGGACTAGCGGGGGCCCCATCTCCTACAATGAGCAGTTCTTC. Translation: CASSNAGTSGGPISYNEQFF.

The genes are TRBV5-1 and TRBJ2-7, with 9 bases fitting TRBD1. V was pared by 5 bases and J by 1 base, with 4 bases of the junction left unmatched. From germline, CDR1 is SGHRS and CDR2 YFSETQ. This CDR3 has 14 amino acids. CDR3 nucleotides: TGCGCCAGCAGTGGGACAGGGTCTTCCTACGAGCAGTACTTC. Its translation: CASSGTGSSYEQYF. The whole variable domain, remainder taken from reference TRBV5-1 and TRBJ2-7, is KAGVTQTPRYLIKTRGQQVTLSCSPISGHRSVSWYQQTPGQGLQFLFEYFSETQRNKGNFPGRFSGRQFSNSRSEMNVSTLELGDSALYLCASSGTGSSYEQYFGPGTRLTVT.

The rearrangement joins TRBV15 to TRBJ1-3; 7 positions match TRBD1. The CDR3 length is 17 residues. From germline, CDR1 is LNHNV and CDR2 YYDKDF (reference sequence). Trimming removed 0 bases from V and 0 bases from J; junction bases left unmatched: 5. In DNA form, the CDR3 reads TGTGCCACCAGCAGAGATCAGGGGGAACACTCTGGAAACACCATATATTTT. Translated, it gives CATSRDQGEHSGNTIYF.

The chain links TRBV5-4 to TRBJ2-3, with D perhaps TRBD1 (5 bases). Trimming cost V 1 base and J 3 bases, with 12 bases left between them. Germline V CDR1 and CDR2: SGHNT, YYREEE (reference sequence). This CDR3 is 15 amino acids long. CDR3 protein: CASSLRGPETDTQYF. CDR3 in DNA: TGTGCCAGCAGCTTGAGGGGTCCCGAAACAGATACGCAGTATTTT. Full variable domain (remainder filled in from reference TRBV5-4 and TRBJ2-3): ETGVTQSPTHLIKTRGQQVTLRCSSQSGHNTVSWYQQALGQGPQFIFQYYREEENGRGNFPPRFSGLQFPNYSSELNVNALELDDSALYLCASSLRGPETDTQYFGPGTRLTVL.

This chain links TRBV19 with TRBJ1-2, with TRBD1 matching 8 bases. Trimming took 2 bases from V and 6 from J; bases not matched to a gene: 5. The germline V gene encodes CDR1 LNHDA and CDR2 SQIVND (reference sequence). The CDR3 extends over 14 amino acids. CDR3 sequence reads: CASSIQSRGHGYTF. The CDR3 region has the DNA TGTGCCAGTAGTATACAGAGCAGGGGGCATGGCTACACCTTC.

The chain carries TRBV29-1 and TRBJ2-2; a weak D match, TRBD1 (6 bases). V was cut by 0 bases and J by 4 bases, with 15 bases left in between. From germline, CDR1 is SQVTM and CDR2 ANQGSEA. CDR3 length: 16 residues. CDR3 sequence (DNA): TGCAGCGTTGAAGATCGAAGGACAGAACTCACCGGGGAGCTGTTTTTT. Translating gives CSVEDRRTELTGELFF.

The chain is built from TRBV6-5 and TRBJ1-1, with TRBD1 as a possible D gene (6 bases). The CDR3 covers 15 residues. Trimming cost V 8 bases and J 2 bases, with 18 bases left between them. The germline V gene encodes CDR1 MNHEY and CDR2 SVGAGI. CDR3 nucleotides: TGTGCCAGCTCCGGAAAGGGGGTTTTTAACACTGAAGCTTTCTTT. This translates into CASSGKGVFNTEAFF.

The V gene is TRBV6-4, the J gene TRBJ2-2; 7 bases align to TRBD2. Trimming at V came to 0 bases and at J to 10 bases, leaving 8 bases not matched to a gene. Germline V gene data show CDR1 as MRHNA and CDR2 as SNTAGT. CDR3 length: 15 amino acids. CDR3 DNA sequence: TGTGCCAGCAGTGACTCTAGCGGGCACGGCGAGGAGCTGTTTTTT. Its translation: CASSDSSGHGEELFF.

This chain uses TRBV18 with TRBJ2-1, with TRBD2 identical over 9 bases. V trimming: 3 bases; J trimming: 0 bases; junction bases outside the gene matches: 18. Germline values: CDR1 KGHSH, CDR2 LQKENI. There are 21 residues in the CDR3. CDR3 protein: CASSPRSGTSRTLSSYNEQFF. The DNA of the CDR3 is TGTGCCAGCTCACCCAGATCAGGGACTAGCAGGACCCTAAGCTCCTACAATGAGCAGTTCTTC. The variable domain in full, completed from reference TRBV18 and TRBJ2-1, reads NAGVMQNPRHLVRRRGQEARLRCSPMKGHSHVYWYRQLPEEGLKFMVYLQKENIIDESGMPKERFSAEFPKEGPSILRIQQVVRGDSAAYFCASSPRSGTSRTLSSYNEQFFGPGTRLTVL.

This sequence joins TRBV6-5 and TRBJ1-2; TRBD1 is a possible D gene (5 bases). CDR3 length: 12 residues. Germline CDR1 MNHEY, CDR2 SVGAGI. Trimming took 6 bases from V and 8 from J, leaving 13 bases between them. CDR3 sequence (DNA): TGTGCCAGCAGAAATCAGGGCCGGGGCTACACCTTC. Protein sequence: CASRNQGRGYTF.

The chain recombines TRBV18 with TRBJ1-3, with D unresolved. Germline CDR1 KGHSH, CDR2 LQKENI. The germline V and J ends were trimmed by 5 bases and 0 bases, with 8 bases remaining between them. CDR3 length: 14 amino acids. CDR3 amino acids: CASSYVDSGNTIYF. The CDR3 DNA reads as TGTGCCAGCTCATATGTAGACTCTGGAAACACCATATATTTT.

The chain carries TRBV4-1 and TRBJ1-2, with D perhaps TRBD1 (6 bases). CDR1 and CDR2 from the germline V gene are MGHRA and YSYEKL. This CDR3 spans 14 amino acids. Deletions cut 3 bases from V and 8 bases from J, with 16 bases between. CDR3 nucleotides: TGCGCCAGCAGCCATCAAGGGACACCGGTGGGCTACACCTTC. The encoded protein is CASSHQGTPVGYTF.

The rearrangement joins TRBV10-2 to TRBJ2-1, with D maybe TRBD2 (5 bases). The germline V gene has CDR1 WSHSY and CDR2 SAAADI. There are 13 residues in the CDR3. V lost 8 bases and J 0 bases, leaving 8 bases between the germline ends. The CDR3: CASATSSYNEQFF. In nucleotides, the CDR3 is TGCGCCAGCGCTACTAGCTCCTACAATGAGCAGTTCTTC.

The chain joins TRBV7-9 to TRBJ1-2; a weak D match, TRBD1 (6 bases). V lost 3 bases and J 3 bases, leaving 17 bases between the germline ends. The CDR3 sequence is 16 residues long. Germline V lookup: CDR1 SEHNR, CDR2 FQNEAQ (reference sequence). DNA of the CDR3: TGTGCCAGCAGCTTCACCCGGGACACCCTTTACTATGGCTACACCTTC. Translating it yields CASSFTRDTLYYGYTF.

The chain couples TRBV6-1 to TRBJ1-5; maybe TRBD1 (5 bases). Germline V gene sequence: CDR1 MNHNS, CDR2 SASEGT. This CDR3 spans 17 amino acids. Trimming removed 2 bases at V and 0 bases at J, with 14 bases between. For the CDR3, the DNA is TGTGCCAGCAGTGAATTGGGGGGAACTTATAGCAATCAGCCCCAGCATTTT. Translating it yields CASSELGGTYSNQPQHF.

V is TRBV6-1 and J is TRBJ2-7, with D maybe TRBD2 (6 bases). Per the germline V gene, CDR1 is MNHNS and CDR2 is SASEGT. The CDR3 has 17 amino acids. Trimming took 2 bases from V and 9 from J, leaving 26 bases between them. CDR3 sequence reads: CASSESLGSNVVRGQYF. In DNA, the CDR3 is TGTGCCAGCAGTGAATCCCTGGGCAGTAATGTTGTGCGGGGGCAGTACTTC.

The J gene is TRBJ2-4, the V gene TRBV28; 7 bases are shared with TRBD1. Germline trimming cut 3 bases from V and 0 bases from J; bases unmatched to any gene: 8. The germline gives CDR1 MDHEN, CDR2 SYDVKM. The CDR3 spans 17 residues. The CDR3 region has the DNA TGTGCCAGCAGTTTTTTGGACAGGAACCTAGCCAAAAACATTCAGTACTTC. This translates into CASSFLDRNLAKNIQYF.

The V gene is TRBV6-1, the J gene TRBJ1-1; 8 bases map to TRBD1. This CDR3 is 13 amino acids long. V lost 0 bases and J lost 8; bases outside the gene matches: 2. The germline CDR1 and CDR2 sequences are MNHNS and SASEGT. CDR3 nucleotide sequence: TGTGCCAGCAGTGAAGCGCGGGACAGGGAAGCTTTCTTT. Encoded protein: CASSEARDREAFF.

CDR3 DNA sequence: TGTGCCAGTAGTAGGGACAGATATTCCTACGAGCAGTACTTC. Residues: CASSRDRYSYEQYF. The rearrangement links TRBV19 to TRBJ2-7, with TRBD1 identical over 7 bases. Germline CDR1 is LNHDA and CDR2 is SQIVND (reference sequence). This CDR3 region has 14 residues. Losses at the gene ends were 4 bases for V and 1 base for J; bases not matched to a gene: 4.

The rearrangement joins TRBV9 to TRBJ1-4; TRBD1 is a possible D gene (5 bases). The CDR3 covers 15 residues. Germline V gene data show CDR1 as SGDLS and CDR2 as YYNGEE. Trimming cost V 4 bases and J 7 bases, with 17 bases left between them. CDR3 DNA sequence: TGTGCCAGCAGCCCGAGGACCGACGGGGGTGAAAAACTGTTTTTT. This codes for CASSPRTDGGEKLFF.

CDR3 in amino acids: CASSLARREGNQPQHF. Here the CDR3 DNA reads TGCGCCAGCAGCTTGGCTCGCAGGGAAGGGAATCAGCCCCAGCATTTT. The V call is TRBV5-1, the J call TRBJ1-5; TRBD1 is a possible D gene (5 bases). The CDR3 length is 16 residues. The germline V gene encodes CDR1 SGHRS and CDR2 YFSETQ. Trimming left V 0 bases short and J 4 bases short, with 14 bases between. The complete variable domain, with remaining parts taken from reference TRBV5-1 and TRBJ1-5, reads KAGVTQTPRYLIKTRGQQVTLSCSPISGHRSVSWYQQTPGQGLQFLFEYFSETQRNKGNFPGRFSGRQFSNSRSEMNVSTLELGDSALYLCASSLARREGNQPQHFGDGTRLSIL.

Written as DNA, the CDR3 is TGTGCCAGCAGCCAAGGAAAGACAGATGGCTACACCTTC. This codes for CASSQGKTDGYTF. V is TRBV4-2 and J is TRBJ1-2, with D possibly being TRBD1 (5 bases). Germline V CDR1 and CDR2: LGHNA, YNFKEQ. The CDR3 is 13 residues long. V shed 1 base and J shed 6 bases, with 9 bases lying between them.

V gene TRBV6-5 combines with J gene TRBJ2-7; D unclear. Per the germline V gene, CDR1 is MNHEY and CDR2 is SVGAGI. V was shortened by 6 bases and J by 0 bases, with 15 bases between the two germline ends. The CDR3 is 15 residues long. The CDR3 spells CASRSPLLVSYEQYF. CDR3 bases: TGTGCCAGCAGGTCCCCGCTACTTGTCTCCTACGAGCAGTACTTC.

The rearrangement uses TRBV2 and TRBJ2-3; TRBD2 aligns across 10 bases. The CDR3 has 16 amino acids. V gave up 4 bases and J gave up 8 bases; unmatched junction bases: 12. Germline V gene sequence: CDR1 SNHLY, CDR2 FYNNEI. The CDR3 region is CASSGELAGPPATQYF. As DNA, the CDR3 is TGTGCCAGCAGTGGCGAACTAGCGGGGCCGCCAGCTACGCAGTATTTT.

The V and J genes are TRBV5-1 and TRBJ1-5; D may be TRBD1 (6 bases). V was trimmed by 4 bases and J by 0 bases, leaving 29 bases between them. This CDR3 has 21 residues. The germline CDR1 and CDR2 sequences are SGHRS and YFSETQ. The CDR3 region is CASSLHPGTPNHPYSNQPQHF. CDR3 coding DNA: TGCGCCAGCAGCCTCCATCCCGGGACACCGAACCACCCTTATAGCAATCAGCCCCAGCATTTT. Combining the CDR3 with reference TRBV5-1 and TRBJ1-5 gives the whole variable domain KAGVTQTPRYLIKTRGQQVTLSCSPISGHRSVSWYQQTPGQGLQFLFEYFSETQRNKGNFPGRFSGRQFSNSRSEMNVSTLELGDSALYLCASSLHPGTPNHPYSNQPQHFGDGTRLSIL.

The CDR3 spells CASRDRVDSPLHF. In DNA, the CDR3 is TGTGCCAGCCGGGACAGGGTCGATTCACCCCTCCACTTT. This chain links TRBV5-4 with TRBJ1-6; 9 bases agree with TRBD1. V was pared by 7 bases and J by 8 bases, with 4 bases of the junction left unmatched. The CDR3 runs to 13 residues. The germline gives CDR1 SGHNT, CDR2 YYREEE (reference sequence).

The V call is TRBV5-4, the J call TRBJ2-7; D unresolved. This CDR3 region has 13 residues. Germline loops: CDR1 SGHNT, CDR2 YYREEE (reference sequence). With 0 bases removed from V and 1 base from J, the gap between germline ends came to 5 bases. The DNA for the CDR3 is TGTGCCAGCAGCTTGGACGGGTCCTACGAGCAGTACTTC. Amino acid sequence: CASSLDGSYEQYF.

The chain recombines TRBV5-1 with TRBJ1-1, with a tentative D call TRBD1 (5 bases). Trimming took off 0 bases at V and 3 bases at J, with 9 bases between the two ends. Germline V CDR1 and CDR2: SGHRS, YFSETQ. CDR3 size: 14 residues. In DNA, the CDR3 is TGCGCCAGCAGCTTGGTCAGGGCGGACACTGAAGCTTTCTTT. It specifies CASSLVRADTEAFF.

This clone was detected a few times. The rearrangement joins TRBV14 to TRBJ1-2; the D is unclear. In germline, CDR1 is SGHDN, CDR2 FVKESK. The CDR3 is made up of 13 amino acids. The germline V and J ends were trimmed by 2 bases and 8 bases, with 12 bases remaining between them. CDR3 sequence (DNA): TGTGCCAGCAGCCAAACAGTGGTGGGCGGCTACACCTTC. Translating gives CASSQTVVGGYTF.